This T cell receptor beta chain came from a study of shared clonotypes between healthy human individuals. Study in general: Three plates were used per donor for CD4 naive, three for CD4 memory, two for CD8 naive and one for CD8 memory.

Clones were read by immunoSEQ multiplex PCR, and TCRdb kept only the in-frame ones, dropping some. This sample has hundreds of thousands of clones, with more than 95% found just once. Naivety among CD8 cells was defined by CD45RO negativity and positive CCR7 selection, thereby excluding terminally differentiated effector memory CD45RA+ cells. All donors were Caucasian adults living in Nashville, Tennessee. J was trimmed by 5 bases and V by 5 bases; bases with no gene match: 4. Germline V gene sequence: CDR1 SGHRS, CDR2 YFSETQ. The CDR3 runs 14 residues. The material sequenced was naive CD8+ T cells sorted from blood. This receptor was identified in a young man in good health. The chain carries TRBV5-1 and TRBJ2-1, with 10 bases identical to TRBD2. As DNA, the CDR3 is TGCGCCAGCAGTACTAGCGGGACCCACAATGAGCAGTTCTTC. It specifies CASSTSGTHNEQFF.